This T cell receptor beta chain originates from a study of T cells in Graves' hyperthyroidism and ophthalmopathy. Diagnoses used clinical symptoms, serum thyroxine and TRAb, thyroid ultrasound and orbital computed tomography. From germline, CDR1 is SGHKS and CDR2 YYEKEE (reference sequence). CDR3 length equals 15 residues. Trimming at V came to 4 bases and at J to 2 bases, leaving 4 bases not matched to a gene. It was RNA transcripts that yielded the amplified TCR beta CDR3 regions. HTBI primers were the set used in a first-round RT-PCR of the TCR CDR3. Each CDR3 protein gets one entry after TCRdb re-called the multiplex PCR reads with MiXCR. The sample consists of a few hundred thousand distinct CDR3 sequences, 40% to 55% of them appearing once. This clonotype was picked up many times.

The rearrangement joins TRBV5-5 to TRBJ1-3; 9 positions match TRBD1. The sequencing sample was made of peripheral blood or thyroid tissue (not recorded which). The sequence came from an adult woman with Graves' disease, either hyperthyroidism or ophthalmopathy (not recorded which). As DNA, the CDR3 is TGTGCCAGCAGCAAAGACAGGGGGGCTGGAAACACCATATATTTT. Translation: CASSKDRGAGNTIYF.